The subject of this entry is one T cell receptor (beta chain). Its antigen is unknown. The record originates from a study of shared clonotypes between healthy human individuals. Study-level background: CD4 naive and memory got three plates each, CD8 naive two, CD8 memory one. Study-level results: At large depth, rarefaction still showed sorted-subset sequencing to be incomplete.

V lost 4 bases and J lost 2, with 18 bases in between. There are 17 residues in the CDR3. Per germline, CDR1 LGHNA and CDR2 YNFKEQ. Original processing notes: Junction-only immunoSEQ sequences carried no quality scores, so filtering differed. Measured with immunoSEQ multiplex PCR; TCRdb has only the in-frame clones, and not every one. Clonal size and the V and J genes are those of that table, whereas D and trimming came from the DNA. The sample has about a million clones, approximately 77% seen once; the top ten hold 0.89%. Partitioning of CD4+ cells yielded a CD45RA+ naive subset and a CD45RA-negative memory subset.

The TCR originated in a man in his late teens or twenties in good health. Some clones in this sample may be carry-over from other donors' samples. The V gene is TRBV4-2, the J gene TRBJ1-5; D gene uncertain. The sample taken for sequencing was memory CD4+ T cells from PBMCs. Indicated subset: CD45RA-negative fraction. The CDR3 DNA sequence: TGTGCCAGCAGCCCCAACTTTCTTATTGAGGGCAATCAGCCCCAGCATTTT. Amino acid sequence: CASSPNFLIEGNQPQHF.